The clone carrying this T cell receptor beta chain was picked up one time. Its antigen is as yet unknown. One junction end disagrees with the germline gene, perhaps due to a read error. This sample is part of a study of T cell responses to AZD1222 COVID-19 vaccine. Study at large: Combined were second doses at about 4 or about 12 weeks.

Sequenced by immunoSEQ multiplex PCR; TCRdb stores in-frame clones only, minus some. Of around 160,000 clones in the sample, about 91% were seen once. General observations from the study: Nearly half of spike-specific TCRs reportedly target unmutated variant regions. A mostly white British donor set with more females was recruited, and clonal diversity was possibly underestimated. AZD1222 recipients seropositive at baseline numbered only six or seven.

This CDR3 has 13 residues. Sample: peripheral blood, taken on day 0 of AZD1222 vaccination. The TCR originated in an adult in good health. This rearrangement joins TRBV12-3 or TRBV12-4 to TRBJ1-2, with D perhaps TRBD1 (5 bases). The CDR3 loop reads CASSRAGNSGYTF. Here the CDR3 DNA reads TGTGCCAGCAGTCGAGCAGGGAACTCTGGCTACACCTTC.